This passage covers 21 T cell receptor beta chains from one sample sequenced in a study of cytotoxic CD8 clonotypes in ibrutinib-treated CLL. Generated by immunoSEQ multiplex PCR, the TCRdb table keeps only in-frame clones and is missing some. The table lists about 8,600 clones, roughly 70% of them singletons. The sample was PBMCs, taken before ibrutinib treatment. The receptors come from a human donor with chronic lymphocytic leukemia.

The rearrangement links TRBV27 to TRBJ1-1; D gene unclear. Germline assignment: CDR1 MNHEY and CDR2 SMNVEV (reference sequence). This CDR3 has 13 residues. The V end was cut by 6 bases, the J end by 4 bases, with 12 bases between. The CDR3 region has the DNA TGTGCCAGCAGGGTGGGAGGAGGCACTGAAGCTTTCTTT. This encodes CASRVGGGTEAFF.

The chain is built from TRBV15 and TRBJ1-6; D not certain. The CDR3 runs 16 residues. Trimming removed 1 base from V and 3 bases from J, with 10 bases in between. From germline, CDR1 is LNHNV and CDR2 YYDKDF (reference sequence). CDR3 sequence reads: CATSRGGQFYNSPLHF. In DNA, the CDR3 is TGTGCCACCAGCAGAGGTGGCCAGTTCTATAATTCACCCCTCCACTTT.

V gene TRBV10-3 combines with J gene TRBJ2-7; D is possibly TRBD2 (6 bases). V gave up 0 bases and J gave up 5 bases, with 8 bases separating them. This CDR3 contains 13 residues. Germline CDR1 is ENHRY and CDR2 is SYGVKD. The CDR3 DNA reads as TGTGCCATCAGTGAGTCGGAGGGACACGAGCAGTACTTC. Translation: CAISESEGHEQYF.

The chain joins TRBV4-1 to TRBJ1-5, with D maybe TRBD1 (6 bases). Germline CDR1 reads MGHRA; CDR2 reads YSYEKL. V was pared by 0 bases and J by 4 bases, with 10 bases between. The CDR3 runs to 15 residues. CDR3 residues: CASSQDDRQNQPQHF. The CDR3 nucleotides are TGCGCCAGCAGCCAAGACGACAGGCAAAATCAGCCCCAGCATTTT.

V is TRBV19 and J is TRBJ2-7, with 8 bases lining up with TRBD2. J lost 2 bases, V lost 10 bases, and 10 bases had no gene match. CDR3 length equals 14 residues. Germline V gene sequence: CDR1 LNHDA, CDR2 SQIVND (reference sequence). The CDR3 region is CATSVAGPPYEQYF. The DNA of the CDR3 is TGTGCCACCTCGGTAGCGGGACCCCCCTACGAGCAGTACTTC.

There are a few counts of this clone. V gene TRBV7-9 combines with J gene TRBJ2-1; a possible D gene is TRBD2 (6 bases). The CDR3 has 17 amino acids. Germline CDR1 reads SEHNR; CDR2 reads FQNEAQ (reference sequence). Trimming removed 3 bases from V and 3 bases from J, with 18 bases in between. CDR3 region: CASSFGPRGVVYNEQFF. The CDR3 nucleotides are TGTGCCAGCAGCTTTGGCCCTCGCGGGGTGGTCTACAATGAGCAGTTCTTC. The complete variable domain, with remaining parts taken from reference TRBV7-9 and TRBJ2-1, reads DTGVSQNPRHKITKRGQNVTFRCDPISEHNRLYWYRQTLGQGPEFLTYFQNEAQLEKSRLLSDRFSAERPKGSFSTLEIQRTEQGDSAMYLCASSFGPRGVVYNEQFFGPGTRLTVL.

This clone was counted between two and nine times. V is TRBV6-6 and J is TRBJ2-1; TRBD2 might be the D (5 bases). Germline V gene lookup returns CDR1 MNHNY and CDR2 SVGAGI (reference sequence). The CDR3 is 14 residues long. V gave up 2 bases and J gave up 8 bases, with 13 bases separating them. For the CDR3, the DNA is TGTGCCAGCAGTTACGACTACGTAGTCTATGAGCAGTTCTTC. Translated, it gives CASSYDYVVYEQFF.

In its sample, this clone was seen once. This chain connects TRBV18 to TRBJ2-7; 9 bases fit TRBD2. CDR1 is KGHSH, CDR2 LQKENI, per germline. The V gene end was trimmed by 3 bases and the J gene end by 2 bases; junction bases not matched to a gene: 2. CDR3 length: 14 amino acids. The CDR3 DNA sequence: TGTGCCAGCTCACCTAGCGGGGGAACCTACGAGCAGTACTTC. It specifies CASSPSGGTYEQYF.

The chain is built from TRBV19 and TRBJ1-1; the D is unclear. CDR1 and CDR2 (germline): LNHDA, SQIVND (reference sequence). V was clipped by 3 bases and J by 4 bases, with 6 bases between them. This CDR3 has 12 residues. CDR3 bases: TGTGCCAGTAGTATCCTCAGCACTGAAGCTTTCTTT. This gives the protein CASSILSTEAFF.

The chain combines TRBV28 with TRBJ2-7, with D perhaps matching TRBD1 (5 bases). The V and J ends lost 4 bases and 7 bases respectively, with 20 bases between them. Germline CDR1 is MDHEN and CDR2 is SYDVKM. The CDR3 loop spans 15 amino acids. CDR3 in DNA: TGTGCCAGCAGTTCGGTGGGGCAGCGCGTGGGAGAGCAGTACTTC. It is translated as CASSSVGQRVGEQYF.

V gene TRBV6-6 combines with J gene TRBJ1-2; no reliable D call. Per germline, CDR1 MNHNY and CDR2 SVGAGI (reference sequence). This CDR3 region has 11 residues. Trimming took 2 bases from V and 8 from J, leaving 6 bases between them. The CDR3 region has the DNA TGTGCCAGCAGTTACGACGTGGGCTACACCTTC. Residues: CASSYDVGYTF.

This clone was counted a single time. This chain connects TRBV5-8 to TRBJ2-4, with D tentatively TRBD2 (6 bases). Trimming took 2 bases from V and 5 from J, leaving 14 bases between them. Per the germline V gene, CDR1 is SGHTS and CDR2 is YDEGEE. The CDR3 runs to 15 residues. The CDR3 here is CASSLGEDWENIQYF. The CDR3 nucleotides are TGTGCCAGCAGCTTAGGGGAGGACTGGGAAAACATTCAGTACTTC.

The chain couples TRBV7-8 to TRBJ2-7; D not certain. Per germline, CDR1 SGHVS and CDR2 FQNEAQ. V was cut by 1 base and J by 3 bases, with 10 bases left in between. This CDR3 comprises 14 residues. The CDR3 DNA sequence: TGTGCCAGCAGCTTAGTTGGCATGAGCTACGAGCAGTACTTC. This gives the protein CASSLVGMSYEQYF.

The J gene is TRBJ2-7, the V gene TRBV27; 7 bases map to TRBD2. Germline trimming cut 0 bases from V and 6 bases from J; bases unmatched to any gene: 8. CDR1 is MNHEY and CDR2 is SMNVEV in the germline V gene (reference sequence). This CDR3 is built from 15 residues. CDR3 sequence: CASSLSGGSGGEQYF. The DNA for the CDR3 is TGTGCCAGCAGTTTATCCGGAGGTTCGGGGGGCGAGCAGTACTTC.

This clone was picked up one time. The V gene is TRBV29-1, the J gene TRBJ1-2; D remains unclear. The ends were cut back, 7 bases at V and 8 bases at J, with 20 bases in the middle. The CDR3 has 13 amino acids. The V gene's germline CDR1 is SQVTM and CDR2 ANQGSEA. This CDR3 is CSGGEARLAGYTF. The CDR3, as DNA: TGCAGCGGCGGGGAGGCACGGTTGGCCGGCTACACCTTC.

The chain combines TRBV2 with TRBJ2-5; 11 nucleotides match TRBD2. V was pared by 1 base and J by 1 base, with 2 bases of the junction left unmatched. The CDR3 extends over 16 amino acids. Germline V gene data show CDR1 as SNHLY and CDR2 as FYNNEI. Here the CDR3 DNA reads TGTGCCAGCAGTGAAGGGCTAGCGGGGGGCCAAGAGACCCAGTACTTC. Its protein product is CASSEGLAGGQETQYF.

The CDR3 bases are TGTGCCAGTAGCGAACTAGCGGGAGGCACCGGGGAGCTGTTTTTT. Translation: CASSELAGGTGELFF. V gene TRBV19 combines with J gene TRBJ2-2, with TRBD2 matching over 12 bases. V trimming: 6 bases; J trimming: 4 bases; junction bases outside the gene matches: 3. Germline V CDR1 and CDR2: LNHDA, SQIVND (reference sequence). The CDR3 runs 15 residues.

This clone was counted a few times. The V call is TRBV5-6, the J call TRBJ1-2; tentatively, D is TRBD1 (5 bases). Germline V gene data show CDR1 as SGHDT and CDR2 as YYEEEE. Trimming shortened V by 4 bases and J by 1 base, and 20 bases separated the two germline ends. The CDR3 extends over 17 amino acids. CDR3 residues: CASSPRTQTGFNYGYTF. As DNA, the CDR3 is TGTGCCAGCAGCCCGAGGACCCAAACAGGATTTAACTATGGCTACACCTTC.

V gene TRBV9 combines with J gene TRBJ2-7, with TRBD2 as a possible D gene (6 bases). CDR3 length: 15 residues. The V gene lost 0 bases and the J gene lost 2 bases, with 12 bases spanning the gap. Germline CDR1 reads SGDLS; CDR2 reads YYNGEE. The CDR3 DNA is TGTGCCAGCAGCGTAGGGGACTCGCGGACCTACGAGCAGTACTTC. Its translation is CASSVGDSRTYEQYF.

The J gene is TRBJ1-2, the V gene TRBV6-6; the match to TRBD1 covers 9 bases. The CDR3 loop spans 13 amino acids. The V gene's germline CDR1 is MNHNY and CDR2 SVGAGI (reference sequence). Unmatched junction bases numbered 5, after V lost 6 bases and J lost 6 bases. The CDR3 region is CASRRQGGHGYTF. In DNA form, the CDR3 reads TGTGCCAGCAGGAGACAGGGGGGCCATGGCTACACCTTC.

Remarks on this clone: A much larger clone lies one base from this, so it may be a read error. The chain joins TRBV27 to TRBJ2-3; D not resolved. Per the germline V gene, CDR1 is MNHEY and CDR2 is SMNVEV (reference sequence). The CDR3 totals 12 residues. Between the trimmed V and J ends, which lost 0 bases and 4 bases, there was a span of 2 bases. In nucleotides, the CDR3 is TGTGCCAGCAGTTTATCGGCAGATACGCAGTATTTT. Protein sequence: CASSLSADTQYF.